This TCR beta chain emerged from a study of OX40 agonist ivuxolimab in advanced cancers. About the study as a whole: Ivuxolimab was an agonistic, fully human IgG2 monoclonal antibody directed against OX40 (CD134), a costimulatory receptor. Intravenous ivuxolimab was administered to patients every 2 weeks at six dose levels: 0.01, 0.1, 0.3, 1.5, 3 and 10 mg/kg. Of the roughly 51 dose-escalation patients, hepatocellular carcinoma was present in approximately 20, melanoma in some 15, renal cell carcinoma in 9 and head and neck cancer in 9. The dose-escalation cohort was 80% to 90% male with a mean age of approximately 60 years, ranging from about 23 to 85. Patients were allowed to have had prior anti-PD-1, anti-PD-L1 or anti-CTLA-4 therapy, and around two fifths of the dose-escalation patients had been treated with checkpoint inhibitors. Partial responses occurred in three dose-escalation patients, of whom one had hepatocellular carcinoma and two had cutaneous melanoma. The purpose of peripheral TCRbeta sequencing was to test whether ivuxolimab changed TCR sequence diversity and led to clonal T-cell expansion. The paper covers the monotherapy dose-escalation part of the phase I ivuxolimab trial, which included N = 52 patients.

What the work shows at the level of the full study, not this receptor alone: Low levels of normalized T-cell clonal expansion were also seen in some patients who did not respond. The antigen specificity of the clonally expanded peripheral T cells was not determined. Partial responders in the 0.1-3.0 mg/kg groups had among the lowest normalized peripheral clonal expansion, especially among CD8+ T cells. On average, CD8+ T cells showed more expanded clones than CD4+ T cells after ivuxolimab. Clonal expansion of both CD4+ and CD8+ blood T cells was observed from baseline to week 6 at doses 0.1 to 3.0 mg/kg.

The CDR3, cysteine through phenylalanine, is 14 amino acids long. The CDR3 DNA has 42 bases and is translated from base 1. V is pared back by 0 bases and J by 5 bases, with 11 bases lying between the germline termini. Looking up the germline V gene yields CDR1 SGHDT and CDR2 YYEEEE. Genomic DNA was extracted from sorted cells for sequencing of the TCRbeta CDR3 region. TCRbeta CDR3 regions were sequenced using the immunoSEQ Assay. TCRdb re-hosts the immuneACCESS table, in-frame sequences only. Its copies lack some clones; in the studies checked, an unresolved V gene accounts for under half of them, and the cause for the rest is not known. The sample table contains roughly 65,000 clones; only one count was recorded for around 90% of them. Of the sample, about 11% falls within the top ten clones. As regards this clone: The target of this receptor is not known. No base quality information exists; no much larger clone differs at one position.

The trial excluded patients who had a history of autoimmune disease or were on systemic immunosuppression. Peripheral blood for TCR sequencing was collected from all dose cohorts at baseline, on cycle 4 day 1, and on cycle 7 day 1. Samples came from an open-label, multicenter, first-in-human phase I dose-escalation trial of ivuxolimab. Adults with locally advanced or metastatic melanoma, renal cell, hepatocellular, or head and neck squamous cell carcinoma were enrolled in the trial. CD4+ and CD8+ T cells were sorted separately from peripheral blood before TCR sequencing. The TCR sequence derives from an adult with an advanced solid tumor such as melanoma, head and neck, liver or kidney cancer. Sequenced material: CD4+ or CD8+ T cells sorted from blood, taken in a trial of the OX40 agonist ivuxolimab. Here the chain combines TRBV5-6 and TRBJ1-1; the D gene is perhaps TRBD1, on 6 matching bases. The CDR3 protein sequence reads: CASSLGDMRTEAFF. The DNA sequence is given as TGTGCCAGCAGCTTGGGGGACATGAGGACTGAAGCTTTCTTT.